This T cell receptor beta chain was found in a study of T cells in Graves' hyperthyroidism and ophthalmopathy. Researchers took RNA transcripts and amplified the TCR beta CDR3 regions from them. Using the HTBI primer set, a first-round RT-PCR was run on the TCR CDR3. TCRdb reanalysed the multiplex PCR reads using MiXCR and keeps one entry per CDR3 protein. The data contain 600,000 to 700,000 distinct CDR3 sequences, nearly 45% of them seen just once; the ten biggest clones take up about 7%. Per germline, CDR1 SNHLY and CDR2 FYNNEI. The CDR3 totals 17 residues. A note on this clonotype: The antigen is not known. An end of the junction does not agree with germline; a read error may underlie this.

The study left out patients who had uncontrolled infection, other autoimmune disease, pregnancy or lactation. Findings and caveats of the study: A model using 13 V-J features told ophthalmopathy apart from stable hyperthyroidism. The model made its ophthalmopathy prediction, and onset followed a median about 5.9 months later. Blood samples included most of the expanded thyroid clonotypes exceeding 0.001.

The source of this sequence is an adult man with Graves' disease, either hyperthyroidism or ophthalmopathy (not recorded which). The specimen sequenced was peripheral blood or thyroid tissue (not recorded which). V is TRBV2 and J is TRBJ2-2; D is perhaps TRBD1 or TRBD2 (5 bases each). This CDR3 is CASSTSPGSANTGELFF. CDR3 sequence (DNA): TGTGCCAGCAGCACCTCGCCAGGGTCCGCGAACACCGGGGAGTTGTTTTTT.